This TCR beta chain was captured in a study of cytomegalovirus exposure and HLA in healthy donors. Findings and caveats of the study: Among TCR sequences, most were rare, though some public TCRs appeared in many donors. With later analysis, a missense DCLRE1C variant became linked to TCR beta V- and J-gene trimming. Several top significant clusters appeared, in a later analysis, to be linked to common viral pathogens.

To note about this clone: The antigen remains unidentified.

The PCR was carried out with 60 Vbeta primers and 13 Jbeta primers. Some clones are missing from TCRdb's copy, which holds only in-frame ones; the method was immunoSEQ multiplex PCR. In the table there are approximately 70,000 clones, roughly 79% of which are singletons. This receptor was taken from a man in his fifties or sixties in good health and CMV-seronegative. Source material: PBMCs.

CDR3 sequence: CAISDYPPAGELFF. CDR3 in DNA: TGTGCCATCAGTGACTACCCGCCGGCCGGGGAGCTGTTTTTT. The V and J genes are TRBV10-3 and TRBJ2-2; no reliable D call. The germline V gene has CDR1 ENHRY and CDR2 SYGVKD. This CDR3 is 14 amino acids long. Trimming shortened V by 3 bases and J by 6 bases, and 11 bases separated the two germline ends.